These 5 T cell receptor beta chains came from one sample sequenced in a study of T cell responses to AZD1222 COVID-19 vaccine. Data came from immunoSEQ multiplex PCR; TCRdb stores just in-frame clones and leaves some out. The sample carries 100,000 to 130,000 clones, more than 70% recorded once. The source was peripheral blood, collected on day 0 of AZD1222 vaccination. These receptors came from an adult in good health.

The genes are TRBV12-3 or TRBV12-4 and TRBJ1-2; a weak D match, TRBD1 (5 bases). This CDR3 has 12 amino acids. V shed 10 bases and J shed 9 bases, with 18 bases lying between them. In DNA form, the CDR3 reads TGTGCCACCGCAGACAGACCGGGAAGCTACACCTTC. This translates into CATADRPGSYTF.

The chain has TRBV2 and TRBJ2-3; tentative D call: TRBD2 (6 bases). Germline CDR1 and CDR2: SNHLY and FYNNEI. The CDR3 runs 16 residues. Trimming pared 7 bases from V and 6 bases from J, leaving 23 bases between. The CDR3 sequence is CASTQRGTRNADTQYF. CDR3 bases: TGTGCCAGCACCCAACGGGGGACTCGGAATGCGGATACGCAGTATTTT. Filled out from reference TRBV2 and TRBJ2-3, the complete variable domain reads EPEVTQTPSHQVTQMGQEVILRCVPISNHLYFYWYRQILGQKVEFLVSFYNNEISEKSEIFDDQFSVERPDGSNFTLKIRSTKLEDSAMYFCASTQRGTRNADTQYFGPGTRLTVL.

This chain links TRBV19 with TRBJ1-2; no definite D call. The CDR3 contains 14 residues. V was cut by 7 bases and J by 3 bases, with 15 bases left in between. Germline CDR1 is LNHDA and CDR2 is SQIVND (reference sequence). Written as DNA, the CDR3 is TGTGCCAGTACCAAGACAAGTTTCGACTATGGCTACACCTTC. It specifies CASTKTSFDYGYTF. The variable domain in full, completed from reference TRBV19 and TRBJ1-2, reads DGGITQSPKYLFRKEGQNVTLSCEQNLNHDAMYWYRQDPGQGLRLIYYSQIVNDFQKGDIAEGYSVSREKKESFPLTVTSAQKNPTAFYLCASTKTSFDYGYTFGSGTRLTVV.

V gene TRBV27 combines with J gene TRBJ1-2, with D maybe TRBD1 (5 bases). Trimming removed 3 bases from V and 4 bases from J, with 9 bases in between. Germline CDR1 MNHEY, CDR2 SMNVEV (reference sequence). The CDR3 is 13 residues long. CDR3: CASSLVGTYGYTF. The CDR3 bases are TGTGCCAGCAGTTTGGTGGGGACCTATGGCTACACCTTC.

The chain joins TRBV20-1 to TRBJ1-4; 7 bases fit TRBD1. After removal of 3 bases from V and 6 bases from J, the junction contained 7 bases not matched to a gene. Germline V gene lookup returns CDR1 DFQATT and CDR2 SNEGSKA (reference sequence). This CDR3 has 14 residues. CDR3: CSASEGASDEKLFF. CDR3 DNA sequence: TGCAGTGCTAGTGAGGGGGCGTCAGATGAAAAACTGTTTTTT.